The T cell receptor (beta chain) described here comes from a study of T cell changes during pregnancy in multiple sclerosis. Produced via immunoSEQ multiplex PCR; TCRdb's table is partial and in-frame only. The table shows 40,000 to 50,000 clones, with around 93% occurring only once. The germline V gene has CDR1 SEHNR and CDR2 FQNEAQ (reference sequence). CDR3 size: 13 residues. V lost 6 bases and J 2 bases, leaving 10 bases between the germline ends. This material consisted of CD8+ T cells from peripheral blood mononuclear cells, taken in the third trimester of pregnancy. The J gene is TRBJ1-2, the V gene TRBV7-9; D remains ambiguous. The clonotype comes from a female donor with multiple sclerosis, enrolled in a pregnancy study. The CDR3 is CASSPGLNYGYTF. The CDR3 DNA is TGTGCCAGCAGTCCCGGGTTAAACTATGGCTACACCTTC.